This entry concerns a single T cell receptor beta chain. The table came from immunoSEQ multiplex PCR; TCRdb's copy has only in-frame clones and leaves some out. Of some 140,000 clones listed, more than 80% are singletons. These data are taken from a study of blood T cell repertoires in COVID-19. Per germline, CDR1 ENHRY and CDR2 SYGVKD. The CDR3 runs to 11 residues. Deletions cut 6 bases from V and 1 base from J, with 3 bases between. The receptor's source is a man aged 50 to 59 with acute or convalescent COVID-19. This chain connects TRBV10-3 to TRBJ1-1; D is uncertain. Sequenced sample: peripheral blood. The CDR3 protein is CAISKNTEAFF. The CDR3 bases are TGTGCCATCAGCAAGAACACTGAAGCTTTCTTT.